Given below is one TCR beta chain in context. The data were taken from a study of T cell responses to AZD1222 COVID-19 vaccine. V was shortened by 0 bases and J by 7 bases, with 9 bases between the two germline ends. The CDR3 loop spans 13 amino acids. Germline CDR1 and CDR2: LGHNT and FRNRAP. This table comes from immunoSEQ multiplex PCR, and its TCRdb copy is limited to in-frame clones, with some not included. Among more than 120,000 clones listed, 85% to 95% were seen once. This chain links TRBV12-5 with TRBJ1-1; weak D call: TRBD1 (6 bases). Sequencing was performed on peripheral blood, taken on day 0 of AZD1222 vaccination. This clonotype was sampled from an adult in good health. The CDR3 is CASGLVQGREAFF. The CDR3 nucleotides read TGTGCTAGTGGTTTGGTACAGGGCCGTGAAGCTTTCTTT.